A single sample gave rise to the 6 T cell receptor beta chains below, sequenced in a study of radiotherapy plus CTLA-4 blockade in lung cancer. Measured with immunoSEQ multiplex PCR; TCRdb has only the in-frame clones, and not every one. The table shows about 38,000 clones, with about 70% occurring only once. The specimen was peripheral blood, collected from a patient treated with radiotherapy plus ipilimumab. Receptors originate from a human donor with non-small cell lung cancer who had stable disease on radiotherapy plus ipilimumab.

The genes are TRBV7-2 and TRBJ1-4; possibly TRBD1 for D (5 bases). There are 15 residues in the CDR3. V was cut by 3 bases and J by 7 bases, with 15 bases left in between. Germline assignment: CDR1 SGHTA and CDR2 FQGNSA. The CDR3 loop is CASSFLGREFEKLFF. In DNA, the CDR3 is TGTGCCAGCAGCTTCCTGGGACGGGAATTTGAAAAACTGTTTTTT.

The chain has TRBV11-2 and TRBJ1-3; a weak D match, TRBD1 (5 bases). Germline V gene data show CDR1 as SGHAT and CDR2 as FQNNGV. V was cut by 3 bases and J by 7 bases, with 10 bases left in between. The CDR3 runs to 13 residues. The CDR3, as DNA: TGTGCCAGCAGCTTGAGTCAGGGCAACACCATATATTTT. Translation: CASSLSQGNTIYF. The full variable domain, completed using reference TRBV11-2 and TRBJ1-3, is EAGVAQSPRYKIIEKRQSVAFWCNPISGHATLYWYQQILGQGPKLLIQFQNNGVVDDSQLPKDRFSAERLKGVDSTLKIQPAKLEDSAVYLCASSLSQGNTIYFGEGSWLTVV.

J is TRBJ2-1 and V is TRBV2; 13 nucleotides line up with TRBD2. The V and J ends lost 6 bases and 4 bases, in that order; junction bases with no gene match: 6. The germline V gene has CDR1 SNHLY and CDR2 FYNNEI. The CDR3 is 16 residues long. The CDR3 DNA follows: TGTGCCAGCAGAGGGACTAGCGGGATGGTTTACAATGAGCAGTTCTTC. This codes for CASRGTSGMVYNEQFF.

This chain connects TRBV9 to TRBJ2-2; D call uncertain. The V end lost 1 base, the J end lost 7 bases, and 11 bases lay between the germline ends. In germline, CDR1 is SGDLS, CDR2 YYNGEE. This CDR3 spans 14 amino acids. The CDR3 DNA is TGTGCCAGCAGCGTAAAATCTGGCGGCGGGGAGCTGTTTTTT. It yields the protein CASSVKSGGGELFF.

This rearrangement joins TRBV27 to TRBJ2-7, with D possibly TRBD1 on 6 matching bases. The length of the CDR3 is 14 residues. Deletions cut 4 bases from V and 0 bases from J, with 10 bases between. CDR1 MNHEY and CDR2 SMNVEV come from the germline V gene (reference sequence). The CDR3 DNA is TGTGCCAGCAGTTGGGACACGAGCTCCTACGAGCAGTACTTC. This codes for CASSWDTSSYEQYF.

The rearrangement links TRBV6-5 to TRBJ2-5; TRBD1 might be the D (6 bases). The length of the CDR3 is 15 residues. Germline CDR1 MNHEY, CDR2 SVGAGI. V shed 3 bases and J shed 2 bases, with 13 bases lying between them. Here the CDR3 DNA reads TGTGCCAGCAGTTATCAACAGGGCCGACAAGAGACCCAGTACTTC. This sequence encodes CASSYQQGRQETQYF.